The 19 T cell receptor beta chains below all came from one sample that was sequenced in a study of T cells in Graves' hyperthyroidism and ophthalmopathy. TCR beta CDR3 sequences were amplified from RNA transcripts. The study used the HTBI primer set for a first-round RT-PCR of the TCR CDR3. A single record per CDR3 protein comes from TCRdb applying MiXCR to the multiplex PCR reads. The profile shows roughly 500,000 distinct CDR3 sequences, about 20% of them singletons. Sequencing input: blood. Source of these receptors: a woman in her 70s with Graves' ophthalmopathy.

The rearrangement uses TRBV19 and TRBJ2-7; 9 bases are shared with TRBD1. Germline loops: CDR1 LNHDA, CDR2 SQIVND (reference sequence). The CDR3 consists of 16 residues. V dropped 4 bases and J dropped 0; count of bases not matched to a gene: 7. In DNA, the CDR3 is TGTGCCAGTAGTACCCGGACAGGGGACCTCTCCTACGAGCAGTACTTC. It is translated as CASSTRTGDLSYEQYF. Full variable domain (outside the CDR3, taken from reference TRBV19 and TRBJ2-7): DGGITQSPKYLFRKEGQNVTLSCEQNLNHDAMYWYRQDPGQGLRLIYYSQIVNDFQKGDIAEGYSVSREKKESFPLTVTSAQKNPTAFYLCASSTRTGDLSYEQYFGPGTRLTVT.

Ten or more counts support this clonotype. This chain connects TRBV24-1 to TRBJ2-3; 8 bases fit TRBD2. In germline, CDR1 is KGHDR, CDR2 SFDVKD. The CDR3 is 16 residues long. With V trimmed by 4 bases and J by 4 bases, 9 bases remained unmatched. The CDR3 nucleotides are TGTGCCACCAGTGAACCCCTAGCGGGCAACCCAGATACGCAGTATTTT. Translated, it gives CATSEPLAGNPDTQYF.

This chain uses TRBV25-1 with TRBJ2-2; maybe TRBD1 (6 bases). In germline, CDR1 is MGHDK, CDR2 SYGVNS. The CDR3 length is 17 residues. The V end lost 4 bases, the J end lost 5 bases, and 20 bases lay between the germline ends. As DNA, the CDR3 is TGTGCCAGCAGTGGCCCCCCGGGACACCCTGTGACCGGGGAGCTGTTTTTT. Translated: CASSGPPGHPVTGELFF.

For this clonotype: This could be a read error, since a much larger clone is one nucleotide away. V and J are TRBV27 and TRBJ2-3, with TRBD2 matching over 8 bases. CDR3 size: 17 residues. Per germline, CDR1 MNHEY and CDR2 SMNVEV (reference sequence). J was trimmed by 2 bases and V by 5 bases; bases with no gene match: 12. In DNA, the CDR3 is TGTGCCAGCAGTCCAACAGCGGGGGTACAATACACAGATACGCAGTATTTT. Its translation: CASSPTAGVQYTDTQYF.

This sequence joins TRBV5-1 and TRBJ2-7, with unresolved D. Trimming took off 0 bases at V and 2 bases at J, with 9 bases between the two ends. The germline CDR1 and CDR2 sequences are SGHRS and YFSETQ. The CDR3 sequence is 14 residues long. The CDR3 is CASSLGPGPYEQYF. DNA for the CDR3: TGCGCCAGCAGCTTGGGTCCCGGGCCCTACGAGCAGTACTTC.

This clonotype was seen more than once but under ten times. The chain is built from TRBV19 and TRBJ1-5; D not resolved. The germline V and J ends were trimmed by 6 bases and 0 bases, with 12 bases remaining between them. Germline CDR1 is LNHDA and CDR2 is SQIVND (reference sequence). The CDR3 covers 15 residues. CDR3 residues: CASRGSVYSNQPQHF. The CDR3, as DNA: TGTGCCAGTAGGGGGAGCGTTTATAGCAATCAGCCCCAGCATTTT.

The chain employs TRBV7-2 and TRBJ2-7; possible D gene TRBD1, 6 bases. V lost 0 bases and J lost 4, with 16 bases in between. Looked up from germline, CDR1 is SGHTA and CDR2 is FQGNSA. The CDR3 loop spans 16 amino acids. CDR3 nucleotide sequence: TGTGCCAGCAGCTTAGCGCTGGGACACGGACAATACGAGCAGTACTTC. Amino acid sequence: CASSLALGHGQYEQYF. Full variable domain (outside the CDR3, taken from reference TRBV7-2 and TRBJ2-7): GAGVSQSPSNKVTEKGKDVELRCDPISGHTALYWYRQSLGQGLEFLIYFQGNSAPDKSGLPSDRFSAERTGGSVSTLTIQRTQQEDSAVYLCASSLALGHGQYEQYFGPGTRLTVT.

The chain joins TRBV5-4 to TRBJ2-7, with 8 bases aligning to TRBD2. The V and J ends lost 4 bases and 0 bases, in that order; junction bases with no gene match: 6. Germline assignment: CDR1 SGHNT and CDR2 YYREEE (reference sequence). The CDR3 runs 15 residues. The CDR3 DNA reads as TGTGCCAGCAGCAGGGAGCGGGGGTCCTCCTACGAGCAGTACTTC. Translated, it gives CASSRERGSSYEQYF.

The sample holds many counts of this clonotype. The rearrangement uses TRBV29-1 and TRBJ2-7; possibly TRBD2 for D (6 bases). The V end lost 4 bases, the J end lost 3 bases, and 13 bases lay between the germline ends. Germline CDR1 reads SQVTM; CDR2 reads ANQGSEA. This CDR3 spans 13 amino acids. CDR3 sequence (DNA): TGCAGCGTTGTAGTTAGCGGACGCTACGAGCAGTACTTC. This gives the protein CSVVVSGRYEQYF.

This clonotype has only one observation. This chain joins TRBV6-4 and TRBJ2-1; 11 nucleotides align to TRBD2. CDR1 is MRHNA, CDR2 SNTAGT, per germline. The CDR3 loop spans 15 amino acids. J gave up 8 bases and V 6 bases, and 9 bases lay outside the gene matches. For the CDR3, the DNA is TGTGCCAGCAGCCCGATAGCGGGAGGGAAGGATGAGCAGTTCTTC. Its translation: CASSPIAGGKDEQFF.

This clonotype has a handful of counts. The rearrangement joins TRBV10-3 to TRBJ1-5; the match to TRBD1 covers 7 bases. J gave up 2 bases and V 5 bases, and 6 bases lay outside the gene matches. The CDR3 consists of 15 residues. Germline lookup yields CDR1 ENHRY and CDR2 SYGVKD. CDR3 nucleotide sequence: TGTGCCATCAGTACAGGGGAGCAAGGCAATCAGCCCCAGCATTTT. Translation gives CAISTGEQGNQPQHF.

There are a few counts of this clonotype. The chain carries TRBV6-1 and TRBJ2-3; TRBD2 aligns across 7 bases. The ends lost 8 bases at V and 3 bases at J; junction bases unmatched: 5. Germline V CDR1 and CDR2: MNHNS, SASEGT. The CDR3 spans 13 residues. DNA for the CDR3: TGTGCCAGCTCTGCGGGAGTTACAGATACGCAGTATTTT. It translates to CASSAGVTDTQYF.

This clonotype was recorded a few times. The chain carries TRBV7-2 and TRBJ2-1; tentative D call: TRBD1 (6 bases). Germline CDR1 and CDR2: SGHTA and FQGNSA. There are 14 residues in the CDR3. Trimming removed 5 bases from V and 14 bases from J, with 22 bases in between. The CDR3 loop reads CASSPERRRGDKFF. The CDR3, as DNA: TGTGCCAGCAGCCCAGAGCGGCGGAGAGGGGACAAGTTCTTC.

In nucleotides, the CDR3 is TGTGCCAGCAGCTTAGGACTAGCGGGAGTAGGGGGGAATGAGCAGTTCTTC. Its protein is CASSLGLAGVGGNEQFF. The chain is built from TRBV7-3 and TRBJ2-1; 13 nucleotides line up with TRBD2. This CDR3 comprises 17 residues. The germline gives CDR1 SGHTA, CDR2 FQGTGA. Losses at the gene ends were 2 bases for V and 7 bases for J; bases not matched to a gene: 8.

V usage is TRBV5-4 and J usage is TRBJ2-7, with 14 bases that match TRBD2. The CDR3 extends over 17 amino acids. V trimming: 3 bases; J trimming: 5 bases; junction bases outside the gene matches: 10. From germline, CDR1 is SGHNT and CDR2 YYREEE (reference sequence). Here the CDR3 reads CASSSPTLGLAGDEQYF. In nucleotides, the CDR3 is TGTGCCAGCAGCTCACCTACGCTGGGACTAGCGGGAGACGAGCAGTACTTC.

There are many counts of this clonotype. The rearrangement uses TRBV15 and TRBJ2-5, with 10 bases fitting TRBD2. The junction had 1 base not matched to a gene; V was cut back by 0 bases and J by 3 bases. This CDR3 spans 15 amino acids. Germline CDR1 and CDR2: LNHNV and YYDKDF (reference sequence). The CDR3 sequence: CATSRDGTSEETQYF. The DNA of the CDR3 is TGTGCCACCAGCAGAGACGGGACTAGCGAAGAGACCCAGTACTTC.

V gene TRBV7-9 combines with J gene TRBJ1-6; D unresolved. Trimming left V 8 bases short and J 7 bases short, with 15 bases between. Germline V gene lookup returns CDR1 SEHNR and CDR2 FQNEAQ (reference sequence). CDR3 length: 14 amino acids. CDR3 nucleotides: TGTGCCAGCCGCACGGGAGCTTTGAATTCACCCCTCCACTTT. Translating gives CASRTGALNSPLHF.

This clonotype has a count of ten or more. The rearrangement links TRBV15 to TRBJ1-1, with TRBD1 identical over 8 bases. This CDR3 has 16 residues. The V gene end was trimmed by 4 bases and the J gene end by 2 bases; junction bases not matched to a gene: 9. The germline CDR1 and CDR2 sequences are LNHNV and YYDKDF (reference sequence). The CDR3 sequence is CATSKRDRGYNTEAFF. CDR3 DNA sequence: TGTGCCACCAGCAAAAGAGACAGGGGCTATAACACTGAAGCTTTCTTT.

Only a few counts were recorded for this clonotype. The chain uses TRBV30 and TRBJ2-1; 7 nucleotides match TRBD1. This CDR3 has 14 residues. The trim removed 1 base at V and 6 bases at J, leaving 6 bases unmatched. Germline assignment: CDR1 GTSNPN and CDR2 SVGIG (reference sequence). CDR3 sequence: CAWSETGSGNEQFF. In DNA form, the CDR3 reads TGTGCCTGGAGTGAGACAGGGTCTGGCAATGAGCAGTTCTTC.